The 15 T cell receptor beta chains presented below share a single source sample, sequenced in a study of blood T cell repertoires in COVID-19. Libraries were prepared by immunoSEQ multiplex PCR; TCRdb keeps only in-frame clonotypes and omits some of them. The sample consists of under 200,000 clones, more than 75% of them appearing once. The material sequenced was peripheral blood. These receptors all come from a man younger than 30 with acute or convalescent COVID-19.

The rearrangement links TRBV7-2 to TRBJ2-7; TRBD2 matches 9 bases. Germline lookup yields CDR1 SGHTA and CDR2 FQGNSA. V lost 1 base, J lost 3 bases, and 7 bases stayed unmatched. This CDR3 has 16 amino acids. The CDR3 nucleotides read TGTGCCAGCAGCTTAGAAGCTAGCGGGAACTTCTACGAGCAGTACTTC. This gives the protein CASSLEASGNFYEQYF.

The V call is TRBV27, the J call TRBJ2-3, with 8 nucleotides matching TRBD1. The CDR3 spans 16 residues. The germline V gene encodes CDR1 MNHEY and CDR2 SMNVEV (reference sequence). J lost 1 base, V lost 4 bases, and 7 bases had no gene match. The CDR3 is CASSSWTGRGTDTQYF. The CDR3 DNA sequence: TGTGCCAGCAGTTCATGGACAGGGCGGGGCACAGATACGCAGTATTTT.

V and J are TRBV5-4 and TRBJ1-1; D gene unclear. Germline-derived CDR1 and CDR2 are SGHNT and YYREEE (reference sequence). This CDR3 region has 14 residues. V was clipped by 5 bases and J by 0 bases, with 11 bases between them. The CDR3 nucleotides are TGTGCCAGCAGGTTAGAAATAATGAACACTGAAGCTTTCTTT. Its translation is CASRLEIMNTEAFF. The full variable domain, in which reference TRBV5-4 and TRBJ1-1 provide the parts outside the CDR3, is ETGVTQSPTHLIKTRGQQVTLRCSSQSGHNTVSWYQQALGQGPQFIFQYYREEENGRGNFPPRFSGLQFPNYSSELNVNALELDDSALYLCASRLEIMNTEAFFGQGTRLTVV.

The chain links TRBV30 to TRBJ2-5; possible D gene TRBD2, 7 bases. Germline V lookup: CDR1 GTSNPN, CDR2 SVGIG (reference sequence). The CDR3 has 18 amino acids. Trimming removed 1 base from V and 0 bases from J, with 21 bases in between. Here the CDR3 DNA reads TGTGCCTGGAGTGAGAGCGGGACATCGGTATCGTACCAAGAGACCCAGTACTTC. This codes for CAWSESGTSVSYQETQYF.

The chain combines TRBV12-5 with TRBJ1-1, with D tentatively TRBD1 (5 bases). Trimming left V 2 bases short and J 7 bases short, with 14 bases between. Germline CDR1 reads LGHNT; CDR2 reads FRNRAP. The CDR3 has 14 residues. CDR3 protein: CASGLSTGGFEAFF. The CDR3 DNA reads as TGTGCTAGTGGTTTGTCCACGGGGGGATTTGAAGCTTTCTTT.

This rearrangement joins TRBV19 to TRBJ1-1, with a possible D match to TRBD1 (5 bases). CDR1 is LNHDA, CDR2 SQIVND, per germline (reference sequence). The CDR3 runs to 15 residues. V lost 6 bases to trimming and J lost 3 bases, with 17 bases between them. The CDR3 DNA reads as TGTGCCAGTAGCCGCAGGCGGGGGGGGGACACTGAAGCTTTCTTT. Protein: CASSRRRGGDTEAFF.

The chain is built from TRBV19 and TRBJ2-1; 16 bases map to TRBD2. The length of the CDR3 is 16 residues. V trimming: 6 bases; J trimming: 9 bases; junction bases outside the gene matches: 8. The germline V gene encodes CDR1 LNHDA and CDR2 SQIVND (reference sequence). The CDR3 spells CASSLGLAGGASEQFF. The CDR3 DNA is TGTGCCAGTAGCCTGGGACTAGCGGGAGGGGCTAGTGAGCAGTTCTTC.

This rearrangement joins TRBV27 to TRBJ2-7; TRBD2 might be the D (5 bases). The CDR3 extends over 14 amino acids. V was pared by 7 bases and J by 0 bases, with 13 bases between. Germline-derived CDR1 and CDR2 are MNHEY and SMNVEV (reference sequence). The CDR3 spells CASIPSGSSYEQYF. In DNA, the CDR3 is TGTGCCAGCATTCCCAGCGGCAGCTCCTACGAGCAGTACTTC.

DNA for the CDR3: TGTGCCAGTAGTCTCGGGGACAGGGGACCTGGAAACACCATATATTTT. Protein: CASSLGDRGPGNTIYF. The V and J genes are TRBV19 and TRBJ1-3; 10 nucleotides agree with TRBD1. The CDR3 spans 16 residues. Trimming took 5 bases from V and 2 from J; bases not matched to a gene: 6. Germline lookup yields CDR1 LNHDA and CDR2 SQIVND (reference sequence).

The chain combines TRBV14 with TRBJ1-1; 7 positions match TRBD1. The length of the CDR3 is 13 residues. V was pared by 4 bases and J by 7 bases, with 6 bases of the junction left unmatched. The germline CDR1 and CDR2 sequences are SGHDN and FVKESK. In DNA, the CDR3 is TGTGCCAGCAGCCCCTACAGGGGAGGTGAAGCTTTCTTT. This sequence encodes CASSPYRGGEAFF.

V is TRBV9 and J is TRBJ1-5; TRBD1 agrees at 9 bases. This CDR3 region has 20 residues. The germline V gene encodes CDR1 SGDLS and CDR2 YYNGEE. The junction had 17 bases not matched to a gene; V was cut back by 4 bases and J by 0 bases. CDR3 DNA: TGTGCCAGCAGCTCATCACCACGGGGACAGGGACCGTATAGCAATCAGCCCCAGCATTTT. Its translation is CASSSSPRGQGPYSNQPQHF.

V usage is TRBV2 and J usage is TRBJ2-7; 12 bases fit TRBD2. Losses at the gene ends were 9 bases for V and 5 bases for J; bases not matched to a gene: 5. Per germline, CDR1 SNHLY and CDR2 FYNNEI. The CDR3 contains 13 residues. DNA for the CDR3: TGTGCCAGAGGACTAGCGGGGAGGGACGAGCAGTACTTC. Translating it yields CARGLAGRDEQYF.

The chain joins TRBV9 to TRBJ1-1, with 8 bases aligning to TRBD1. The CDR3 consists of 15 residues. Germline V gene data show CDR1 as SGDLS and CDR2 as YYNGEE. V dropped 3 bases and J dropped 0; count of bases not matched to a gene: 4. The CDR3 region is CASSARQGLNTEAFF. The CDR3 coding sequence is TGTGCCAGCAGCGCCCGACAGGGGCTGAACACTGAAGCTTTCTTT.

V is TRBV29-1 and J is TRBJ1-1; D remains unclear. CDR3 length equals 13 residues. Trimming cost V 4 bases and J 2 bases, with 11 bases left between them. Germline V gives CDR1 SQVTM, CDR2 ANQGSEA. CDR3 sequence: CSVVYSFNTEAFF. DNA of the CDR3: TGCAGCGTTGTATACAGCTTTAACACTGAAGCTTTCTTT.

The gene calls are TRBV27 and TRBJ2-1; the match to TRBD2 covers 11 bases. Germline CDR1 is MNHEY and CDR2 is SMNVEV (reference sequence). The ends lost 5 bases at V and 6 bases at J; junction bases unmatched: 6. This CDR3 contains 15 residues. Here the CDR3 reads CASSPSGGNPNEQFF. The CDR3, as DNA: TGTGCCAGCAGTCCTAGCGGGGGGAATCCCAATGAGCAGTTCTTC.